These T cell receptor beta chains were read from a single sample in a study of OX40 agonist ivuxolimab in advanced cancers. Some clones are missing from TCRdb's copy, which holds only in-frame ones; the method was immunoSEQ multiplex PCR. The repertoire consists of over 75,000 clones, with 75% to 95% occurring once and the leading ten covering 8.7%. The sample here was CD4+ or CD8+ T cells sorted from blood, taken in a trial of the OX40 agonist ivuxolimab. These receptors all come from an adult with an advanced solid tumor such as melanoma, head and neck, liver or kidney cancer. Each CDR3 is given with its conserved first and last residue. D genes are given only for firm matches. Expanded clones get a size class; other rows say once, few or many, or leave the size out.

d_call: NA
clone_size: few
j_call: TRBJ2-6
v_call: TRBV5-1
cdr3_aa: CASGRTGSSGANVLTF
cdr3_nt: TGCGCCAGCGGAAGAACAGGGAGCTCTGGGGCCAACGTCCTGACTTTC

d_call: TRBD1
clone_size: NA
j_call: TRBJ2-7
v_call: TRBV9
cdr3_aa: CASSLRGQGDYEQYF
cdr3_nt: TGTGCCAGCAGCTTAAGAGGGCAGGGGGACTACGAGCAGTACTTC

d_call: TRBD2
clone_size: NA
j_call: TRBJ2-7
v_call: TRBV7-3
cdr3_aa: CASSLTGGRSDEQYF
cdr3_nt: TGTGCCAGCAGCTTAACGGGAGGGCGGAGTGACGAGCAGTACTTC

d_call: NA
clone_size: NA
j_call: TRBJ2-3
v_call: TRBV5-1
cdr3_aa: CASSFPSPDTQYF
cdr3_nt: TGCGCCAGCAGCTTTCCCTCCCCAGATACGCAGTATTTT

d_call: NA
clone_size: NA
j_call: TRBJ2-5
v_call: TRBV7-2
cdr3_aa: CASSLTRETQYF
cdr3_nt: TGTGCCAGCAGCTTAACCAGGGAGACCCAGTACTTC

d_call: NA
clone_size: NA
j_call: TRBJ2-7
v_call: TRBV6-1
cdr3_aa: CASRAYKQYF
cdr3_nt: TGTGCCAGCAGAGCCTACAAGCAGTACTTC

d_call: TRBD1
clone_size: NA
j_call: TRBJ1-1
v_call: TRBV6-1
cdr3_aa: CASSEDWTGVRATEAFF
cdr3_nt: TGTGCCAGCAGTGAAGATTGGACAGGGGTAAGGGCCACTGAAGCTTTCTTT

d_call: TRBD1
clone_size: NA
j_call: TRBJ2-5
v_call: TRBV6-4
cdr3_aa: CASSEGQGAETQYF
cdr3_nt: TGTGCCAGCAGTGAGGGACAGGGGGCAGAGACCCAGTACTTC

d_call: NA
clone_size: NA
j_call: TRBJ1-2
v_call: TRBV30
cdr3_aa: CAWRSPYGYTF
cdr3_nt: TGTGCCTGGAGATCCCCTTATGGCTACACCTTC

d_call: NA
clone_size: NA
j_call: TRBJ1-1
v_call: TRBV4-2
cdr3_aa: CASSQDEVRANTEAFF
cdr3_nt: TGTGCCAGCAGCCAAGATGAGGTCAGGGCGAACACTGAAGCTTTCTTT

d_call: NA
clone_size: NA
j_call: TRBJ2-2
v_call: TRBV30
cdr3_aa: CAWSRTDTGELVF
cdr3_nt: TGTGCCTGGAGTAGGACAGACACCGGGGAGCTGGTTTTT

d_call: NA
clone_size: NA
j_call: TRBJ2-7
v_call: TRBV4-1
cdr3_aa: CASSPNTVYEQYF
cdr3_nt: TGCGCCAGCAGCCCAAATACAGTTTACGAGCAGTACTTC

d_call: NA
clone_size: NA
j_call: TRBJ2-7
v_call: TRBV30
cdr3_aa: CAWSAVITSEGYF
cdr3_nt: TGTGCCTGGAGTGCCGTTATCACGAGCGAGGGGTACTTC

d_call: TRBD1
clone_size: NA
j_call: TRBJ2-5
v_call: TRBV6-5
cdr3_aa: CASSLGQGGTQYF
cdr3_nt: TGTGCCAGCAGTTTGGGACAGGGAGGGACCCAGTACTTC

d_call: NA
clone_size: NA
j_call: TRBJ2-7
v_call: TRBV5-1
cdr3_aa: CASSMFQGSSYEQYF
cdr3_nt: TGCGCCAGCAGCATGTTTCAGGGAAGCTCCTACGAGCAGTACTTC

d_call: TRBD2
clone_size: NA
j_call: TRBJ2-7
v_call: TRBV2
cdr3_aa: CASSKLAGGGVYEQYF
cdr3_nt: TGTGCCAGCAGTAAACTAGCGGGAGGTGGGGTATACGAGCAGTACTTC

d_call: NA
clone_size: NA
j_call: TRBJ2-7
v_call: TRBV6-6
cdr3_aa: CASQADYEQYF
cdr3_nt: TGTGCCAGCCAGGCAGACTACGAGCAGTACTTC

d_call: TRBD2
clone_size: NA
j_call: TRBJ2-7
v_call: TRBV2
cdr3_aa: CASSDRTSGSTEEQYF
cdr3_nt: TGTGCCAGCAGTGATCGGACTAGCGGGAGCACAGAAGAGCAGTACTTC

d_call: NA
clone_size: NA
j_call: TRBJ2-7
v_call: TRBV7-9
cdr3_aa: CASSPPHVSEQYF
cdr3_nt: TGTGCCAGCAGCCCACCTCACGTTTCCGAGCAGTACTTC

d_call: TRBD2
clone_size: once
j_call: TRBJ2-7
v_call: TRBV4-2
cdr3_aa: CASSQELREHPYEQYF
cdr3_nt: TGTGCCAGCAGCCAAGAATTGCGGGAGCACCCCTACGAGCAGTACTTC

d_call: NA
clone_size: NA
j_call: TRBJ2-7
v_call: TRBV7-9
cdr3_aa: CASSGQSPEQYF
cdr3_nt: TGTGCCAGCAGCGGCCAAAGTCCCGAGCAGTACTTC

d_call: NA
clone_size: NA
j_call: TRBJ1-4
v_call: TRBV4-1
cdr3_aa: CASSQAGTGNEKLFF
cdr3_nt: TGCGCCAGCAGCCAAGCCGGAACAGGGAATGAAAAACTGTTTTTT

d_call: NA
clone_size: NA
j_call: TRBJ2-7
v_call: TRBV4-1
cdr3_aa: CATSEGGEQYF
cdr3_nt: TGCGCCACCTCGGAGGGGGGCGAGCAGTACTTC

d_call: NA
clone_size: once
j_call: TRBJ1-1
v_call: TRBV5-4
cdr3_aa: CASSLFTGGDTEAFF
cdr3_nt: TGTGCCAGCAGCTTGTTTACGGGAGGGGACACTGAAGCTTTCTTT

d_call: NA
clone_size: NA
j_call: TRBJ2-2
v_call: TRBV7-9
cdr3_aa: CASSLAGGAHTGELFF
cdr3_nt: TGTGCCAGCAGCTTAGCGGGGGGGGCGCACACCGGGGAGCTGTTTTTT

d_call: TRBD2
clone_size: NA
j_call: TRBJ2-1
v_call: TRBV11-3
cdr3_aa: CASSFVGLAGNEQFF
cdr3_nt: TGTGCCAGCAGCTTCGTGGGTCTAGCGGGGAATGAGCAGTTCTTC

d_call: TRBD1
clone_size: once
j_call: TRBJ1-2
v_call: TRBV19
cdr3_aa: CASSPQGQGNYGYTF
cdr3_nt: TGTGCCAGTAGTCCCCAGGGACAGGGTAACTATGGCTACACCTTC

d_call: NA
clone_size: NA
j_call: TRBJ1-2
v_call: TRBV28
cdr3_aa: CASSLGSNYGYTF
cdr3_nt: TGTGCCTCTTCCCTTGGCTCTAACTATGGCTACACCTTC

d_call: TRBD1
clone_size: NA
j_call: TRBJ2-7
v_call: TRBV28
cdr3_aa: CASSTGGASVGQYF
cdr3_nt: TGTGCCAGCAGTACAGGGGGCGCGTCAGTCGGGCAGTACTTC

d_call: TRBD2
clone_size: once
j_call: TRBJ2-7
v_call: TRBV4-1
cdr3_aa: CASSQGGGRGYEQYF
cdr3_nt: TGCGCCAGCAGCCAAGGGGGCGGGAGGGGCTACGAGCAGTACTTC

d_call: TRBD1
clone_size: few
j_call: TRBJ1-2
v_call: TRBV7-9
cdr3_aa: CASSKDRLYGYTF
cdr3_nt: TGTGCCAGCAGCAAGGACAGGCTTTATGGCTACACCTTC

d_call: NA
clone_size: NA
j_call: TRBJ1-1
v_call: TRBV7-9
cdr3_aa: CASSFPNTEAFF
cdr3_nt: TGTGCCAGCAGCTTTCCGAACACTGAAGCTTTCTTT

d_call: TRBD2
clone_size: NA
j_call: TRBJ2-3
v_call: TRBV2
cdr3_aa: CASTRSGSIIDTQYF
cdr3_nt: TGTGCCAGCACACGTAGCGGGAGCATTATAGATACGCAGTATTTT

d_call: TRBD1
clone_size: NA
j_call: TRBJ2-7
v_call: TRBV18
cdr3_aa: CASSPRDRGSYEQYF
cdr3_nt: TGTGCCAGCTCCCCCCGGGACAGGGGATCCTACGAGCAGTACTTC

d_call: TRBD1
clone_size: NA
j_call: TRBJ1-1
v_call: TRBV7-8
cdr3_aa: CASSTRDRGGNEAFF
cdr3_nt: TGTGCCAGCAGCACCCGGGACAGGGGGGGGAATGAAGCTTTCTTT

d_call: TRBD2
clone_size: few
j_call: TRBJ2-7
v_call: TRBV2
cdr3_aa: CASSDPGRAKEQYF
cdr3_nt: TGTGCCAGCAGTGACCCCGGGAGGGCCAAAGAGCAGTACTTC

d_call: NA
clone_size: once
j_call: TRBJ2-7
v_call: TRBV11-3
cdr3_aa: CASSSLALEQYF
cdr3_nt: TGTGCCAGCAGCTCTTTAGCCCTCGAGCAGTACTTC

d_call: TRBD1
clone_size: NA
j_call: TRBJ2-7
v_call: TRBV4-1
cdr3_aa: CASEDRDSYEQYF
cdr3_nt: TGCGCCAGCGAGGACAGGGACTCCTACGAGCAGTACTTC

d_call: NA
clone_size: NA
j_call: TRBJ2-3
v_call: TRBV9
cdr3_aa: CASSVAPGLTDTQYF
cdr3_nt: TGTGCCAGCAGCGTAGCACCAGGGCTCACAGATACGCAGTATTTT

d_call: NA
clone_size: NA
j_call: TRBJ1-2
v_call: TRBV25-1
cdr3_aa: CASSDSLPPYGYTF
cdr3_nt: TGTGCCAGCAGTGATAGCCTCCCGCCCTATGGCTACACCTTC

d_call: TRBD1
clone_size: NA
j_call: TRBJ2-1
v_call: TRBV13
cdr3_aa: CASSFGTGPYNEQFF
cdr3_nt: TGTGCCAGCAGCTTCGGGACAGGTCCCTACAATGAGCAGTTCTTC

d_call: NA
clone_size: NA
j_call: TRBJ2-2
v_call: TRBV2
cdr3_aa: CASTWEPTGELFF
cdr3_nt: TGTGCCAGCACCTGGGAACCGACCGGGGAGCTGTTTTTT

d_call: NA
clone_size: NA
j_call: TRBJ2-2
v_call: TRBV14
cdr3_aa: CASSQDPTGELFF
cdr3_nt: TGTGCCAGCAGCCAAGATCCCACCGGGGAGCTGTTTTTT

d_call: NA
clone_size: NA
j_call: TRBJ1-2
v_call: TRBV9
cdr3_aa: CASSGRGETGYTF
cdr3_nt: TGTGCCAGCAGCGGGCGGGGGGAGACGGGCTACACCTTC

d_call: TRBD1
clone_size: NA
j_call: TRBJ2-7
v_call: TRBV6-6
cdr3_aa: CASSYVGQGGYEQYF
cdr3_nt: TGTGCCAGCAGTTACGTGGGACAGGGCGGGTACGAGCAGTACTTC

d_call: NA
clone_size: NA
j_call: TRBJ1-2
v_call: TRBV5-6
cdr3_aa: CASSLRGSRYGYTF
cdr3_nt: TGTGCCAGCAGCTTGAGGGGGTCCCGCTATGGCTACACCTTC

d_call: NA
clone_size: NA
j_call: TRBJ2-7
v_call: TRBV6-6
cdr3_aa: CASSYLWADHSYEQYF
cdr3_nt: TGTGCCAGCAGTTACCTCTGGGCAGATCATTCCTACGAGCAGTACTTC

d_call: TRBD2
clone_size: NA
j_call: TRBJ2-5
v_call: TRBV5-1
cdr3_aa: CASKWTSGQETQYF
cdr3_nt: TGCGCCAGCAAGTGGACTAGCGGCCAAGAGACCCAGTACTTC

d_call: TRBD2
clone_size: NA
j_call: TRBJ2-1
v_call: TRBV4-2
cdr3_aa: CASSIRTSGAEKGYEQFF
cdr3_nt: TGTGCCAGCAGCATCCGGACTAGCGGGGCCGAAAAGGGCTATGAGCAGTTCTTC

d_call: NA
clone_size: few
j_call: TRBJ1-2
v_call: TRBV11-2
cdr3_aa: CASSFPGEAYGYTF
cdr3_nt: TGTGCCAGCAGCTTTCCAGGGGAGGCCTATGGCTACACCTTC

d_call: NA
clone_size: NA
j_call: TRBJ1-1
v_call: TRBV30
cdr3_aa: CAWSVRSTMNTEAFF
cdr3_nt: TGTGCCTGGAGTGTACGGTCCACCATGAACACTGAAGCTTTCTTT

d_call: NA
clone_size: NA
j_call: TRBJ2-5
v_call: TRBV9
cdr3_aa: CASSLWDAEDQETQYF
cdr3_nt: TGTGCCAGCAGCTTGTGGGACGCAGAAGATCAAGAGACCCAGTACTTC

d_call: NA
clone_size: NA
j_call: TRBJ1-5
v_call: TRBV19
cdr3_aa: CASSTLGGEQPQHF
cdr3_nt: TGTGCCAGTAGTACCCTGGGGGGGGAACAGCCCCAGCATTTT

d_call: NA
clone_size: NA
j_call: TRBJ1-1
v_call: TRBV13
cdr3_aa: CASTRTAEAFF
cdr3_nt: TGTGCCAGCACCCGGACAGCTGAAGCTTTCTTT